This T cell receptor beta chain was sequenced in a study of T cell responses to AZD1222 COVID-19 vaccine (dated by TCRdb to the early 2020s). About the study as a whole: AZD1222 recipients given second doses at about 4 weeks or at about 12 weeks were pooled, since spike-specific TCR depth and breadth were not found to differ between the two schedules. Trial participants were enrolled into age subgroups of 18-55, 56-69 and 70-plus years, which contained approximately 150, 28 and 58 TCR-sequenced participants, respectively. TCR sequencing covered more than 230 trial participants: 200 to 220 given two doses of AZD1222 and around 26 given two doses of MenACWY control vaccine. The study at large found these results: In the small 56-69-year group, the increase in depth fell short of significance, most likely because of low power. The whole spike protein was spanned by vaccine-associated CD4 TCRs, and dominant responses were seen in regions 160-218 and 743-854. Conclusions about previously exposed vaccinees are limited because only six or seven AZD1222 recipients were SARS-CoV-2 seropositive at baseline. After two AZD1222 doses, both the breadth and the depth of spike-specific TCRs were significantly higher than at day 0 and than in MenACWY recipients. Epitopes outside the regions mutated in the B.1.351 and B.1.1.7 variants were reportedly recognized by nearly half of the unique spike-specific TCRs. Most participants were white British and females outnumbered males, and the authors suggested that clonal diversity may have been underestimated. No day 14 peak-response samples were available, so repertoires were characterized only after the peak T cell response.

CDR1 and CDR2 are drawn from the germline V gene (reference sequence): MNHNY, SVGAGI. From the cysteine up to the phenylalanine, the CDR3 has a length of 14 residues. The entry retains the CDR3 DNA only, 42 bases that are in frame from base 1. The junction shows trimming of 6 bases on V and 1 base on J, plus 12 bases between the germline ends. This specimen's time point label, interpreted: baseline before first vaccination. Vaccinee samples were obtained from the UK trials COV001 and COV002, which included a single-blind randomized controlled phase 2/3 trial of AZD1222 (ChAdOx1 nCoV-19) in healthy adults. For TCRbeta chain sequencing, PBMC samples from trial participants were taken at day 0 and at day 28 after the second dose. The CDR3 regions of human TCRbeta chains were analyzed by immunosequencing. The authors' analysis ran thus. Repertoire TCRs were matched against a reference library of SARS-CoV-2-specific TCRs generated with the MIRA antigen-specificity platform. Breadth was defined as the fraction of unique TCRs that were SARS-CoV-2-associated. Depth was defined as the fraction of total T cells that were SARS-CoV-2-associated. Each spike-specific TCR was assigned to its reactive spike region and to a CD4 or CD8 class using the MIRA data. Log10-transformed breadth and depth values were compared by one-way ANOVA with Sidak's multiple comparisons tests. The immuneACCESS repertoire file appears here via TCRdb, limited to in-frame rearrangements. These files lack a portion of the clones; in checked studies, under half of the deficit traces to unresolved V genes, and the cause of the others is not known. The V and J calls and clone size are taken from that table; D and trimming were inferred from the DNA. The sample table contains some 130,000 clones; only one count was recorded for about 94% of them. The ten largest clones take up 0.75% to 0.95% of the sample.

On this clone: No cognate antigen has been identified for it. Nothing much larger sits one base from this clone, and base qualities are not available.

This chain joins TRBV6-6 to TRBJ1-1; TRBD1 could be the D gene, as 5 bases match. The sequenced sample was peripheral blood, obtained on day 0 of AZD1222 vaccination. The TCR was taken from an adult in good health. The CDR3 reads CASSHGTENTEAFF. The DNA sequence is as follows: TGTGCCAGCAGCCACGGGACCGAGAACACTGAAGCTTTCTTT.